The present T cell receptor (beta chain) was sequenced within a study of blood T cell repertoires in COVID-19. Participants were placed into cohorts based on the clinical history they reported. The repertoire was sequenced with immunoSEQ multiplex PCR; TCRdb's copy has only in-frame clones and lacks some. The sample shows roughly 310,000 clones, 90% of them seen only once. Trimming removed 7 bases from V and 7 bases from J, with 22 bases in between. In germline, CDR1 is LNHDA, CDR2 SQIVND (reference sequence). The CDR3 runs to 16 residues. What was sequenced was PBMCs or T cells enriched from blood (not recorded which). The chain employs TRBV19 and TRBJ1-4, with a tentative D call TRBD1 (5 bases). The sequence came from a man aged 60 to 69 who had recovered from COVID-19. The CDR3: CASTDLQTVMAEKLFF. CDR3 coding DNA: TGTGCCAGTACCGACTTACAGACAGTCATGGCTGAAAAACTGTTTTTT.